The next 18 T cell receptor beta chains were all read from a single sample in a study of blood T cell repertoires in COVID-19. Sequenced by immunoSEQ multiplex PCR; TCRdb stores in-frame clones only, minus some. The table has approximately 100,000 clones, 85% to 90% seen once; the top ten hold approximately 29%. The sequenced sample consisted of peripheral blood. All receptors derive from a woman of 80 years or more with acute or convalescent COVID-19.

This clone was observed a few times. V usage is TRBV19 and J usage is TRBJ1-1; D remains unclear. Germline V gives CDR1 LNHDA, CDR2 SQIVND (reference sequence). The CDR3 contains 13 residues. Trimming removed 0 bases from V and 0 bases from J, with 2 bases in between. CDR3: CASSIDLNTEAFF. Written as DNA, the CDR3 is TGTGCCAGTAGTATAGACTTGAACACTGAAGCTTTCTTT.

The chain uses TRBV13 and TRBJ1-1; D unresolved. In germline, CDR1 is PRHDT, CDR2 FYEKMQ (reference sequence). This CDR3 has 14 amino acids. The V end lost 6 bases, the J end lost 1 base, and 12 bases lay between the germline ends. CDR3 in DNA: TGTGCCAGCAGTCTGTTTCGGGAGAACACTGAAGCTTTCTTT. It encodes CASSLFRENTEAFF.

The rearrangement uses TRBV19 and TRBJ1-3, with D tentatively TRBD1 (5 bases). The CDR3 loop spans 17 amino acids. Germline V gene lookup returns CDR1 LNHDA and CDR2 SQIVND (reference sequence). Deletions cut 7 bases from V and 4 bases from J, with 23 bases between. The CDR3 sequence is CASTDSWGSNLGNTIYF. In DNA form, the CDR3 reads TGTGCCAGTACGGATTCCTGGGGCAGCAACTTAGGAAACACCATATATTTT.

This sequence joins TRBV5-5 and TRBJ2-7; 9 bases map to TRBD1. Germline assignment: CDR1 SGHKS and CDR2 YYEKEE (reference sequence). V lost 5 bases, J lost 0 bases, and 12 bases stayed unmatched. The CDR3 is made up of 17 amino acids. CDR3: CASSASPGQGFSYEQYF. As DNA, the CDR3 is TGTGCCAGCAGTGCTTCCCCGGGACAGGGCTTCTCCTACGAGCAGTACTTC.

In its sample, this clone was seen a few times. The chain couples TRBV27 to TRBJ2-1; 9 bases are shared with TRBD2. The CDR3 covers 16 residues. V gave up 10 bases and J gave up 4 bases; unmatched junction bases: 14. Germline CDR1 and CDR2: MNHEY and SMNVEV (reference sequence). DNA of the CDR3: TGTGCCACCTCCGGAAGTCTAGCGGGGCGTTACAATGAGCAGTTCTTC. Translation: CATSGSLAGRYNEQFF.

This clone was counted once. The chain employs TRBV12-3 or TRBV12-4 and TRBJ2-2; D is undetermined. This CDR3 contains 13 residues. Trimming pared 9 bases from V and 0 bases from J, leaving 8 bases between. CDR3 sequence reads: CASVIANTGELFF. CDR3 bases: TGTGCCAGTGTAATCGCGAACACCGGGGAGCTGTTTTTT.

This clone was seen a single time. The CDR3 region has the DNA TGTGCCACGTCGACAGGGGCGAAATTCGAGCAGTACTTC. Translated, it gives CATSTGAKFEQYF. The V gene is TRBV10-3, the J gene TRBJ2-7; 8 bases map to TRBD1. The V and J ends lost 10 bases and 6 bases, in that order; junction bases with no gene match: 11. This CDR3 has 13 amino acids. The germline V gene has CDR1 ENHRY and CDR2 SYGVKD.

This sequence joins TRBV6-6 and TRBJ2-1, with 14 bases identical to TRBD2. The CDR3 runs 14 residues. V shed 9 bases and J 6 bases; nucleotides not matched to a gene: 4. Germline V CDR1 and CDR2: MNHNY, SVGAGI (reference sequence). The CDR3 is CASTGTSGSNEQFF. The CDR3 DNA reads TGTGCCAGTACCGGGACTAGCGGGAGCAATGAGCAGTTCTTC.

J is TRBJ1-5 and V is TRBV5-1; 7 nucleotides agree with TRBD1. Germline V lookup: CDR1 SGHRS, CDR2 YFSETQ. Losses at the gene ends were 1 base for V and 3 bases for J; bases not matched to a gene: 4. The CDR3 spans 15 residues. The CDR3 region has the DNA TGCGCCAGCAGCTTGTCACAGGGGCCCAATCAGCCCCAGCATTTT. Translation gives CASSLSQGPNQPQHF.

The rearrangement joins TRBV7-8 to TRBJ1-4; 8 positions agree with TRBD1. Per the germline V gene, CDR1 is SGHVS and CDR2 is FQNEAQ. The ends lost 5 bases at V and 7 bases at J; junction bases unmatched: 9. This CDR3 is 15 amino acids long. The CDR3 loop reads CASSPGDRWGEKLFF. CDR3 nucleotide sequence: TGTGCCAGCAGCCCAGGGGACAGGTGGGGTGAAAAACTGTTTTTT. Based on the CDR3 plus reference TRBV7-8 and TRBJ1-4, the full variable domain is GAGVSQSPRYKVAKRGQDVALRCDPISGHVSLFWYQQALGQGPEFLTYFQNEAQLDKSGLPSDRFFAERPEGSVSTLKIQRTQQEDSAVYLCASSPGDRWGEKLFFGSGTQLSVL.

The rearrangement uses TRBV30 and TRBJ2-4; D might be TRBD1 (6 bases). Germline-derived CDR1 and CDR2 are GTSNPN and SVGIG (reference sequence). V lost 3 bases and J lost 0, with 15 bases in between. CDR3 length equals 16 residues. CDR3 sequence: CAWSSPDSLAKNIQYF. The DNA of the CDR3 is TGTGCCTGGAGCAGCCCGGACAGCCTAGCCAAAAACATTCAGTACTTC.

This chain joins TRBV3-1 (or the pseudogene TRBV3-2) and TRBJ1-5; D remains ambiguous. Germline CDR1 reads LGHDT; CDR2 reads YNNKEL (reference sequence). Trimming took off 0 bases at V and 2 bases at J, with 11 bases between the two ends. This CDR3 has 16 amino acids. CDR3 nucleotide sequence: TGTGCCAGCAGCCAAGATGGAGCGGTAGGCAATCAGCCCCAGCATTTT. Its translation: CASSQDGAVGNQPQHF.

V usage is TRBV19 and J usage is TRBJ2-7, with TRBD2 identical over 12 bases. CDR1 is LNHDA and CDR2 is SQIVND in the germline V gene (reference sequence). Losses at the gene ends were 7 bases for V and 7 bases for J; bases not matched to a gene: 8. The CDR3 is 14 residues long. Here the CDR3 reads CASTSTSGGSEQYF. The DNA of the CDR3 is TGTGCCAGTACTAGCACTAGCGGGGGGTCGGAGCAGTACTTC.

The chain carries TRBV5-1 and TRBJ2-7; 8 bases are a match to TRBD1. V was clipped by 3 bases and J by 9 bases; unmatched bases: 5. The CDR3 has 12 amino acids. In germline, CDR1 is SGHRS, CDR2 YFSETQ. CDR3 amino acids: CASSSAGGGQYF. The CDR3 coding sequence is TGCGCCAGCAGCTCGGCAGGGGGCGGGCAGTACTTC. Full variable domain (missing parts from reference TRBV5-1 and TRBJ2-7): KAGVTQTPRYLIKTRGQQVTLSCSPISGHRSVSWYQQTPGQGLQFLFEYFSETQRNKGNFPGRFSGRQFSNSRSEMNVSTLELGDSALYLCASSSAGGGQYFGPGTRLTVT.

This chain links TRBV7-2 with TRBJ1-6; D ambiguous. The CDR3 contains 16 residues. The germline V gene encodes CDR1 SGHTA and CDR2 FQGNSA. V was clipped by 5 bases and J by 0 bases, with 11 bases between them. The CDR3 DNA reads TGTGCCAGCAGCGCTGGAAGGAGCTCCTATAATTCACCCCTCCACTTT. This translates into CASSAGRSSYNSPLHF. Full variable domain (outside the CDR3, taken from reference TRBV7-2 and TRBJ1-6): GAGVSQSPSNKVTEKGKDVELRCDPISGHTALYWYRQSLGQGLEFLIYFQGNSAPDKSGLPSDRFSAERTGGSVSTLTIQRTQQEDSAVYLCASSAGRSSYNSPLHFGNGTRLTVT.

Worth noting for this clone: The sample has other DNA sequences that encode this CDR3 too. The chain recombines TRBV10-1 with TRBJ2-7; no definite D call. The CDR3 spans 13 residues. The V gene's germline CDR1 is WNHNN and CDR2 SYGVQD (reference sequence). The V end was cut by 3 bases, the J end by 2 bases, with 8 bases between. In nucleotides, the CDR3 is TGCGCCAGCAGTGATGGCGGAACCTACGAGCAGTACTTC. Amino acids: CASSDGGTYEQYF.

This sequence joins TRBV5-5 and TRBJ1-1; D is uncertain. The CDR3 loop spans 15 amino acids. Germline loops: CDR1 SGHKS, CDR2 YYEKEE (reference sequence). The V end lost 0 bases, the J end lost 0 bases, and 9 bases lay between the germline ends. Written as DNA, the CDR3 is TGTGCCAGCAGCTTGGCCCCCTCCCTGAACACTGAAGCTTTCTTT. This encodes CASSLAPSLNTEAFF.

A remark on this clone: Other DNA sequences in this specimen translate into the identical CDR3. The rearrangement joins TRBV5-1 to TRBJ2-1; 7 positions agree with TRBD2. CDR3 length: 15 amino acids. CDR1 is SGHRS, CDR2 YFSETQ, per germline. With 1 base clipped from V and 0 bases from J, the junction kept 1 base outside the gene matches. The CDR3 region is CASSLSGGSYNEQFF. CDR3 in DNA: TGCGCCAGCAGCTTGTCGGGGGGCTCCTACAATGAGCAGTTCTTC. Full variable domain (outside the CDR3, taken from reference TRBV5-1 and TRBJ2-1): KAGVTQTPRYLIKTRGQQVTLSCSPISGHRSVSWYQQTPGQGLQFLFEYFSETQRNKGNFPGRFSGRQFSNSRSEMNVSTLELGDSALYLCASSLSGGSYNEQFFGPGTRLTVL.